This T cell receptor beta chain was identified during a study of cytomegalovirus exposure and HLA in healthy donors (dated by TCRdb to between 2016 and 2019). Broadly, across the study: According to a later analysis, one platform produced both the approximately 110 validation repertoires and the approximately 600 repertoires of the first cohort. To predict cytomegalovirus infection status, the study combined high-throughput TCR immunosequencing, statistical association of individual TCRs with disease status, and machine learning. The study aimed to test whether cataloging public T cell receptors could reveal signatures of past pathogen exposure. Along with the roughly 710-subject first cohort, a separate validation cohort of over a hundred different subjects was used.

The protocol used for the library was the immunoSEQ multiplex PCR assay. Regarding the original processing steps: A statistical classification framework was built to diagnose cytomegalovirus status from the catalog of TCR beta chain sequences. This is the immuneACCESS table as TCRdb keeps it, with only in-frame sequences that have V and J called. A part of the clones is gone; compared with another copy, unresolved V genes explain less than half, and the rest is unexplained. That table is the source of V, J and clone size, and D and trimming were worked out from the DNA. The sample profile shows fewer than 200,000 clones; about 86% of them were found once. The top ten constitute 4.5% to 7% of the sample. On the study overall, not on this receptor specifically: The validation cohort had no HLA typing available for a later analysis, so co-occurrence within that cohort was assessed over all 130 or so repertoires. In both the original and validation cohorts, the classifier was reported to diagnose cytomegalovirus status with high specificity and sensitivity. The study gave a list of 150 to 200 TCR beta chains associated with cytomegalovirus. A few of the identified cytomegalovirus-associated TCR beta chains were confirmed in vitro to be specific for cytomegalovirus antigens. In a later analysis, TCRs clustered in the first cohort were found to also tend to co-occur in the roughly 120 validation repertoires, with approximately 95% of cluster scores above 0. While some public TCRs were present in many individuals, most TCR sequences turned up only very rarely across donors. The authors suggested that the approach could potentially be generalized to other disease states and immunological phenotypes.

Regarding this clone: Its cognate antigen has yet to be identified. No base quality information exists; no much larger clone differs at one position.

The donors were included in the validation cohort of 120 subjects, a group kept apart from the roughly 670-subject first cohort. V drops 5 bases and J drops 0 bases, leaving 8 bases in between. From its cysteine to its phenylalanine, the CDR3 spans 13 amino acids. Only CDR3 DNA is held: 39 bases, read in frame from base 1. From a lookup of the germline V gene, CDR1 and CDR2 are SQVTM and ANQGSEA. The sequence links TRBV29-1 to TRBJ2-1; the D segment could be TRBD2, given 6 matching bases. Sequencing used PBMCs. This TCR derives from a woman aged 25 to 39 in good health and CMV-seronegative. The CDR3 protein sequence reads: CSVRGTSYNEQFF. Here is the DNA: TGCAGCGTTCGCGGGACCTCCTACAATGAGCAGTTCTTC.